The entry that follows covers one T cell receptor beta chain sequence. Its cognate antigen is unknown. This entry comes from a study of OX40 agonist ivuxolimab in advanced cancers. The overall study: Dose-escalation patients suffered from hepatocellular carcinoma, melanoma, renal cell or head and neck cancer.

Study-wide results and caveats: At doses 0.1 to 3.0 mg/kg, CD4+ and CD8+ clones expanded.

This CDR3 has 14 residues. V was cut by 4 bases and J by 8 bases, with 15 bases left in between. Per germline, CDR1 SGHTA and CDR2 FQGNSA. The protocol was immunoSEQ multiplex PCR, while the TCRdb copy is restricted to in-frame clones and leaves out a portion. The sample carries some 42,000 clones, roughly 86% recorded once. This material consisted of CD4+ or CD8+ T cells sorted from blood, taken in a trial of the OX40 agonist ivuxolimab. This TCR was recovered from an adult with an advanced solid tumor such as melanoma, head and neck, liver or kidney cancer. The V gene is TRBV7-2, the J gene TRBJ2-1; no clear D gene. CDR3 sequence (DNA): TGTGCCAGCAGCTCTCCGGACCTTTGGGATGAGCAGTTCTTC. Amino acids: CASSSPDLWDEQFF.